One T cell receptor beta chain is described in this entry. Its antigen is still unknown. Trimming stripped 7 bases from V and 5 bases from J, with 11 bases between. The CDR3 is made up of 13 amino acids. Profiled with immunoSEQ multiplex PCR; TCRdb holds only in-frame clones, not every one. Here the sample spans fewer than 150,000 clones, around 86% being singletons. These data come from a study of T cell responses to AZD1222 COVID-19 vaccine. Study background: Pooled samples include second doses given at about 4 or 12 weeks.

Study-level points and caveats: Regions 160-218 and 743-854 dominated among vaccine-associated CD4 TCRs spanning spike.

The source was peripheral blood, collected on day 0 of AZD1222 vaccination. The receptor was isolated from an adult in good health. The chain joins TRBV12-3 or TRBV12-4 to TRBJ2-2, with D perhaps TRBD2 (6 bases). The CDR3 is CASMVGGTGELFF. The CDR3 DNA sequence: TGTGCCAGCATGGTGGGGGGAACCGGGGAGCTGTTTTTT.